This entry is about one T cell receptor beta chain. In the study's own analysis: Reference gene primer amplification gave estimated nucleated cell counts. TCRdb's table, derived via immunoSEQ multiplex PCR, lists solely in-frame clones and lacks some. Clone size and the V and J calls come from that table; the DNA yielded D and trimming. The repertoire consists of approximately 77,000 clones, with roughly 90% occurring once and the leading ten covering over 4%. The data belong to a study of blood T cell repertoires in COVID-19. Study in general: Sites in the United States, Italy and Spain provided acute and convalescent COVID-19 samples. The cDNA or gDNA used as material had been derived from T cells, B-cell-depleted T cells, or PBMCs.

CDR3 length: 16 amino acids. Germline V gene sequence: CDR1 LNHDA, CDR2 SQIVND (reference sequence). V was pared by 7 bases and J by 5 bases, with 23 bases between. The chain links TRBV19 to TRBJ1-2; weak D call: TRBD1 (5 bases). The clonotype comes from a man aged 50 to 60 with active COVID-19. Sequenced input: peripheral blood. In DNA, the CDR3 is TGTGCCAGTACCCCTGACAGTCCAGCACGATTGTATGGCTACACCTTC. Protein: CASTPDSPARLYGYTF.